Below are 9 T cell receptor beta chains sequenced from a single sample in a study of cytomegalovirus exposure and HLA in healthy donors. The PCR used 60 Vbeta and 13 Jbeta primers. Generated by immunoSEQ multiplex PCR, the TCRdb table keeps only in-frame clones and is missing some. The profile covers fewer than 150,000 clones, with around 85% appearing a single time and over 1% taken by the ten largest. The source material was PBMCs. The receptor set was obtained from a female donor in good health and CMV-seronegative.

The chain has TRBV28 and TRBJ2-5, with 7 bases that match TRBD2. Trimming took 7 bases from V and 1 from J; bases not matched to a gene: 6. This CDR3 contains 14 residues. CDR1 and CDR2 (germline): MDHEN, SYDVKM. The CDR3 DNA sequence: TGTGCCAGCAAGGTCGGCGGGAGCCAAGAGACCCAGTACTTC. Protein product: CASKVGGSQETQYF.

In DNA form, the CDR3 reads TGTGCCAGCAAGAGGTCCGGGAGCCTCAATGAGCAGTTCTTC. It specifies CASKRSGSLNEQFF. The V and J genes are TRBV5-8 and TRBJ2-1; possibly TRBD2 for D (6 bases). Germline assignment: CDR1 SGHTS and CDR2 YDEGEE. The CDR3 runs 14 residues. Trimming removed 6 bases at V and 6 bases at J, with 16 bases between.

The chain couples TRBV27 to TRBJ2-7, with 8 bases fitting TRBD2. With 0 bases clipped from V and 5 bases from J, the junction kept 6 bases outside the gene matches. The CDR3 runs 15 residues. Germline lookup yields CDR1 MNHEY and CDR2 SMNVEV (reference sequence). CDR3 in DNA: TGTGCCAGCAGTTTATCCAGCGGGAGTATAGACGAGCAGTACTTC. Its translation: CASSLSSGSIDEQYF.

This chain joins TRBV5-1 and TRBJ2-5; D possibly corresponds to TRBD1 (6 bases). Trimming left V 4 bases short and J 5 bases short, with 15 bases between. The CDR3 is made up of 14 amino acids. The germline gives CDR1 SGHRS, CDR2 YFSETQ. This CDR3 reads CASSRQPGVETQYF. The CDR3 coding sequence is TGCGCCAGCAGCAGGCAACCAGGGGTGGAGACCCAGTACTTC. Variable domain in full (rest from reference TRBV5-1 and TRBJ2-5): KAGVTQTPRYLIKTRGQQVTLSCSPISGHRSVSWYQQTPGQGLQFLFEYFSETQRNKGNFPGRFSGRQFSNSRSEMNVSTLELGDSALYLCASSRQPGVETQYFGPGTRLLVL.

The CDR3 loop is CASRIAGEVKTQYF. DNA of the CDR3: TGTGCCAGCAGAATAGCGGGGGAGGTAAAGACCCAGTACTTC. J is TRBJ2-5 and V is TRBV28; 9 bases are shared with TRBD2. The germline gives CDR1 MDHEN, CDR2 SYDVKM. The CDR3 runs to 14 residues. Trimming took 6 bases from V and 6 from J; bases not matched to a gene: 8.

This sequence joins TRBV28 and TRBJ1-1; TRBD1 might be the D (5 bases). V gave up 5 bases and J gave up 0 bases, with 7 bases separating them. The CDR3 runs to 13 residues. Looked up from germline, CDR1 is MDHEN and CDR2 is SYDVKM. The CDR3 reads CASSRTMNTEAFF. The CDR3 nucleotides are TGTGCCAGCAGTCGGACAATGAACACTGAAGCTTTCTTT.

This chain uses TRBV6-1 with TRBJ2-7; perhaps TRBD1 as D (6 bases). The CDR3 loop spans 12 amino acids. Germline V CDR1 and CDR2: MNHNS, SASEGT. Trimming stripped 1 base from V and 12 bases from J, with 13 bases between. The CDR3 loop is CASSEEGEHRYF. The DNA of the CDR3 is TGTGCCAGCAGTGAAGAGGGGGAACATCGGTACTTC.

The CDR3 reads CASSLPGVLRTEAFF. CDR3 bases: TGTGCCAGCAGTTTGCCAGGGGTACTTCGCACTGAAGCTTTCTTT. This chain joins TRBV6-5 and TRBJ1-1; TRBD1 might be the D (6 bases). The CDR3 loop spans 15 amino acids. CDR1 and CDR2 (germline): MNHEY, SVGAGI. V was pared by 4 bases and J by 4 bases, with 16 bases between.

This clone was found once. V usage is TRBV27 and J usage is TRBJ1-1; TRBD1 might be the D (5 bases). CDR3 length equals 15 residues. Trimming pared 8 bases from V and 1 base from J, leaving 17 bases between. Germline CDR1 is MNHEY and CDR2 is SMNVEV (reference sequence). The CDR3 loop is CASSAFGGANTEAFF. CDR3 sequence (DNA): TGTGCCAGCTCCGCATTCGGGGGAGCGAACACTGAAGCTTTCTTT.